The T cell receptor (beta chain) under discussion was sequenced for a study of T cell responses to AZD1222 COVID-19 vaccine. Germline V CDR1 and CDR2: LGHNA, YNFKEQ. V lost 1 base and J lost 1; bases outside the gene matches: 4. The CDR3 is made up of 15 amino acids. Sequencing was performed with immunoSEQ multiplex PCR; in TCRdb, only in-frame clones are kept and a portion is missing. The table includes around 170,000 clones, roughly 93% detected once. The receptor was isolated from an adult in good health. V is TRBV4-2 and J is TRBJ2-7, with 7 bases identical to TRBD1. The sample here was peripheral blood, taken on day 0 of AZD1222 vaccination. CDR3 DNA: TGTGCCAGCAGCCAAGCGACAGGGCTGTCCTACGAGCAGTACTTC. The encoded protein is CASSQATGLSYEQYF.